The clone carrying this TCR beta chain was recorded many times. The data stem from a study of tumor and adjacent non-tumor tissue in lung cancer. Three rounds of nested PCR, following a modified ARM-PCR protocol, produced the TCRbeta library. TCRdb analysed the multiplex PCR reads with MiXCR anew, one entry per CDR3 protein. The sample has under 150,000 distinct CDR3 sequences, around 61% seen once. V was clipped by 0 bases and J by 7 bases, with 8 bases between them. This CDR3 contains 14 residues. Per germline, CDR1 SGHNT and CDR2 YYREEE (reference sequence). RNA was extracted from bulk tissue without any cell sorting.

The clonotype originates from a man in his sixties with small cell lung cancer. This chain connects TRBV5-4 to TRBJ1-6; unclear D gene. Sequencing used lung tumor tissue. The CDR3: CASSLDSGNSPLHF. The CDR3 DNA is TGTGCCAGCAGCTTGGACAGCGGGAATTCACCCCTCCACTTT. Full variable domain (rest looked up from reference TRBV5-4 and TRBJ1-6): ETGVTQSPTHLIKTRGQQVTLRCSSQSGHNTVSWYQQALGQGPQFIFQYYREEENGRGNFPPRFSGLQFPNYSSELNVNALELDDSALYLCASSLDSGNSPLHFGNGTRLTVT.